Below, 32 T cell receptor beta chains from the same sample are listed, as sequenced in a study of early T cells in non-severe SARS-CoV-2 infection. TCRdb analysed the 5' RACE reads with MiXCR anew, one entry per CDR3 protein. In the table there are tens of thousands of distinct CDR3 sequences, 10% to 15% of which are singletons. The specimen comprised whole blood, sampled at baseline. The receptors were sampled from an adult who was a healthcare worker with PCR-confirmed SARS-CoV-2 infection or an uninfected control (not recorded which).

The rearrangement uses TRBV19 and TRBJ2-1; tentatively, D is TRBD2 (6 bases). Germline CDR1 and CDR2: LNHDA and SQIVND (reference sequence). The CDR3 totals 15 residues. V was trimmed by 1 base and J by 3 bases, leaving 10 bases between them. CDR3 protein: CASSIVSGFYNEQFF. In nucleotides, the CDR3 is TGTGCCAGTAGTATAGTTAGCGGCTTCTACAATGAGCAGTTCTTC.

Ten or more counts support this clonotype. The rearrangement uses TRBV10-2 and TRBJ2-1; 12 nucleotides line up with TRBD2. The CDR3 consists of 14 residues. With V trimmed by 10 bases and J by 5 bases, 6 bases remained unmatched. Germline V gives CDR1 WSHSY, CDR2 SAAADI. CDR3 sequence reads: CAISLAGGHNEQFF. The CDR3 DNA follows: TGCGCCATTTCACTAGCGGGGGGCCACAATGAGCAGTTCTTC.

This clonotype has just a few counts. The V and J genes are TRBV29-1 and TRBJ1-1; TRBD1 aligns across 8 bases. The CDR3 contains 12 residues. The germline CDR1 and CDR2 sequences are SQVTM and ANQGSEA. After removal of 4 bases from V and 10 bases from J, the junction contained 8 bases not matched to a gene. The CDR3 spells CSVAGQGFGAFF. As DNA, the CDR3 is TGCAGCGTTGCTGGACAGGGTTTTGGAGCTTTCTTT.

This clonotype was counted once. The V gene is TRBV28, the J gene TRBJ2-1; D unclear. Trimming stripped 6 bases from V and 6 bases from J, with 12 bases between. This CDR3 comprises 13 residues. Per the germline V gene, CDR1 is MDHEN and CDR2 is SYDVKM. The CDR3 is CASSQQTPNEQFF. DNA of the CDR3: TGTGCCAGCAGCCAACAGACCCCCAATGAGCAGTTCTTC.

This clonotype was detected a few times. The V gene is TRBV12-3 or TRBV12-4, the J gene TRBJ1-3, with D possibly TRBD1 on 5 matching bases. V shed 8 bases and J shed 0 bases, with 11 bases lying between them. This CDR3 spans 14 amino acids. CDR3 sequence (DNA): TGTGCCAGCGGCTTTACAGGCTCTGGAAACACCATATATTTT. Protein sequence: CASGFTGSGNTIYF.

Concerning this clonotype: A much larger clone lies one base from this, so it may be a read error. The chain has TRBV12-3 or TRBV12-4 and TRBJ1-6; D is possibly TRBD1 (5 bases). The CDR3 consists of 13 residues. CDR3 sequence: CAGRDGDNSPLHF. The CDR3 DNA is TGTGCCGGCAGGGACGGCGATAATTCACCCCTCCACTTT.

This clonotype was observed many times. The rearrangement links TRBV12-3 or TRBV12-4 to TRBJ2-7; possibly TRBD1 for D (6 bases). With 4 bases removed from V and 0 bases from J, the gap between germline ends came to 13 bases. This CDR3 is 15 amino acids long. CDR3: CASSSRDTGSYEQYF. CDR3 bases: TGTGCCAGCAGTTCCCGGGACACGGGCTCCTACGAGCAGTACTTC.

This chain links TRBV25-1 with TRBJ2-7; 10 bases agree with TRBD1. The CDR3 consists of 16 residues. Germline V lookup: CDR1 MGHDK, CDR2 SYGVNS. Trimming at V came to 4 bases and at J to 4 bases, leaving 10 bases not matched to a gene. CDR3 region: CASSALPGTGAYEQYF. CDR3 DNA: TGTGCCAGCAGTGCCCTACCCGGGACAGGGGCTTACGAGCAGTACTTC.

The CDR3 loop reads CATSRDLGNYEQYF. In nucleotides, the CDR3 is TGTGCCACCAGCAGAGATCTGGGAAACTACGAGCAGTACTTC. V gene TRBV15 combines with J gene TRBJ2-7, with unresolved D. The CDR3 covers 14 residues. V lost 0 bases to trimming and J lost 3 bases, with 9 bases between them. Germline CDR1 reads LNHNV; CDR2 reads YYDKDF (reference sequence). Using reference TRBV15 and TRBJ2-7 for the parts outside the CDR3, the full variable domain is DAMVIQNPRYQVTQFGKPVTLSCSQTLNHNVMYWYQQKSSQAPKLLFHYYDKDFNNEADTPDNFQSRRPNTSFCFLDIRSPGLGDTAMYLCATSRDLGNYEQYFGPGTRLTVT.

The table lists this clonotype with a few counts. The CDR3 is CATSTSNEQFF. CDR3 nucleotides: TGTGCCACCAGCACCAGCAATGAGCAGTTCTTC. The chain has TRBV15 and TRBJ2-1; D uncertain. The CDR3 is 11 amino acids. Germline loops: CDR1 LNHNV, CDR2 YYDKDF (reference sequence). The germline V and J ends were trimmed by 4 bases and 6 bases, with 4 bases remaining between them.

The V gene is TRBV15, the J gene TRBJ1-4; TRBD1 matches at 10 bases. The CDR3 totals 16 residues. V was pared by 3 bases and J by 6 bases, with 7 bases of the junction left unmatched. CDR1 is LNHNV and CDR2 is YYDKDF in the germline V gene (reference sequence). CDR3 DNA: TGTGCCACCAGCAGTGGTCTAGGACAGGGGGATGAAAAACTGTTTTTT. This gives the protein CATSSGLGQGDEKLFF.

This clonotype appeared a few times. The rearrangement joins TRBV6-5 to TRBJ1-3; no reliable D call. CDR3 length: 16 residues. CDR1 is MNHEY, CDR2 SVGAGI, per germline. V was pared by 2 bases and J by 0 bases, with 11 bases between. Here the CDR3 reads CASSYTLRGSGNTIYF. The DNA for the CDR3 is TGTGCCAGCAGTTACACCTTACGGGGCTCTGGAAACACCATATATTTT.

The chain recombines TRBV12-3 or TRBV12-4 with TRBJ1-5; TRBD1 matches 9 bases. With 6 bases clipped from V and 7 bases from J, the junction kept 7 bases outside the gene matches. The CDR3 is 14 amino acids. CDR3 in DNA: TGTGCCAGCAGCCGGACAGGGGTACAGCAGCCCCAGCATTTT. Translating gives CASSRTGVQQPQHF.

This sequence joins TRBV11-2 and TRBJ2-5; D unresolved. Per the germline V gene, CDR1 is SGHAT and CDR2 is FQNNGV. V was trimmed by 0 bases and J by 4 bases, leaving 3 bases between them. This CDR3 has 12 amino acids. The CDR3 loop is CASSLDAETQYF. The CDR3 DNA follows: TGTGCCAGCAGCTTAGATGCAGAGACCCAGTACTTC.

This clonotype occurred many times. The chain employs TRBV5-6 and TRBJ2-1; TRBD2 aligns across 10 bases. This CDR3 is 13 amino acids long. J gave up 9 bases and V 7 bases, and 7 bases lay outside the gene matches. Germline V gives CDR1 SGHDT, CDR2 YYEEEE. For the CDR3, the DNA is TGTGCCAGCCGGCTAGCGGGAGTCAGTGAGCAGTTCTTC. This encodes CASRLAGVSEQFF.

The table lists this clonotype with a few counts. The CDR3 DNA reads as TGCGCCAGCAGCTTGCAAGGAAGCACTGAAGCTTTCTTT. Encoded protein: CASSLQGSTEAFF. This chain joins TRBV5-1 and TRBJ1-1, with D unresolved. Trimming pared 1 base from V and 4 bases from J, leaving 8 bases between. Per the germline V gene, CDR1 is SGHRS and CDR2 is YFSETQ. The CDR3 contains 13 residues.

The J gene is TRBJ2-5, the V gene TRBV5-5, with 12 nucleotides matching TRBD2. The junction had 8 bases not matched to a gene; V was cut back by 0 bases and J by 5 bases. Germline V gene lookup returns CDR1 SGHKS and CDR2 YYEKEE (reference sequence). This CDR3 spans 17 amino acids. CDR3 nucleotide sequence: TGTGCCAGCAGCTTGGGGACTAGCGGGACATCCTTGGAGACCCAGTACTTC. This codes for CASSLGTSGTSLETQYF.

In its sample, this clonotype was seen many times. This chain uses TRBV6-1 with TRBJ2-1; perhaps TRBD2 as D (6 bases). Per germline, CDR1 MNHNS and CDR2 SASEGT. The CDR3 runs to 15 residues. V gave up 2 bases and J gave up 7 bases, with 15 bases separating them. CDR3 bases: TGTGCCAGCAGTGAATTGGAGACTAGTATGAATGAGCAGTTCTTC. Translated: CASSELETSMNEQFF.

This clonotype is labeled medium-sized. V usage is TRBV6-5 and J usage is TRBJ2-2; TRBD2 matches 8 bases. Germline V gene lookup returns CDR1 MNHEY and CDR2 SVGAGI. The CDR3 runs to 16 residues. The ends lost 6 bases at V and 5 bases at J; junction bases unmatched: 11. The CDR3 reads CASSPHREGETGELFF. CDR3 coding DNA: TGTGCCAGCAGCCCACACCGGGAGGGTGAAACCGGGGAGCTGTTTTTT.

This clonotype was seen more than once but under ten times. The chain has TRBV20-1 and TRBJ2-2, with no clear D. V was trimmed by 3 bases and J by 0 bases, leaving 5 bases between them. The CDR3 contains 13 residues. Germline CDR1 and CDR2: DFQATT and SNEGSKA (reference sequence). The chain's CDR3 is CSARTANTGELFF. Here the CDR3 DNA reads TGCAGTGCTAGGACGGCGAACACCGGGGAGCTGTTTTTT.

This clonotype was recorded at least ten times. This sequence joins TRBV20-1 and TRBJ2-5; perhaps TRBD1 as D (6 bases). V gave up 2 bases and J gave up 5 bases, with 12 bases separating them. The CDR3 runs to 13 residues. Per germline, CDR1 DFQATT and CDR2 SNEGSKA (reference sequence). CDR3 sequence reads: CSARKGRGETQYF. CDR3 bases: TGCAGTGCTAGAAAGGGCAGGGGTGAGACCCAGTACTTC.

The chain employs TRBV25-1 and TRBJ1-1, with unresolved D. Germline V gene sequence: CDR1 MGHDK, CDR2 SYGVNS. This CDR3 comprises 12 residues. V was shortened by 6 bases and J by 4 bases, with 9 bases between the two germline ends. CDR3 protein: CASRPGSTEAFF. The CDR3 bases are TGTGCCAGCAGGCCCGGAAGCACTGAAGCTTTCTTT.

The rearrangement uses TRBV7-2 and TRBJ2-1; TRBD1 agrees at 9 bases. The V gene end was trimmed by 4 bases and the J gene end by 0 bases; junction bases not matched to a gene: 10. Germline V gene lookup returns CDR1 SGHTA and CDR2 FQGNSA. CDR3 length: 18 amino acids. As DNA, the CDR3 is TGTGCCAGCAGCTCCCGGGACAGGGTTTCCCTCTCCTACAATGAGCAGTTCTTC. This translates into CASSSRDRVSLSYNEQFF.

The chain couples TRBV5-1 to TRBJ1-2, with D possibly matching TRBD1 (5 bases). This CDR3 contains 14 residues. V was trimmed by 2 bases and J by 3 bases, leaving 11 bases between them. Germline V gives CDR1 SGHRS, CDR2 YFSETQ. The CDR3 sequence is CASSLGTYDYGYTF. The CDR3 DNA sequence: TGCGCCAGCAGCTTAGGGACGTACGACTATGGCTACACCTTC.

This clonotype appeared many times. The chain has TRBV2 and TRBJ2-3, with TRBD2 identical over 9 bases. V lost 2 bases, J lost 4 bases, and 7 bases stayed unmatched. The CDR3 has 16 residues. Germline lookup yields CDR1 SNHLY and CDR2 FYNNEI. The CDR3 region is CASSEFGGRAADTQYF. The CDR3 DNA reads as TGTGCCAGCAGTGAATTTGGCGGGAGGGCCGCAGATACGCAGTATTTT.

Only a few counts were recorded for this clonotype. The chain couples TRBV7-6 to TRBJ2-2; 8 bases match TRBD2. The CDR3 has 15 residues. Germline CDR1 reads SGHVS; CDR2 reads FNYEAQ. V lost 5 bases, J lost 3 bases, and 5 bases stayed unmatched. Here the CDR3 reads CASSPRTSYTGELFF. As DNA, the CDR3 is TGTGCCAGCAGCCCCCGGACTAGCTACACCGGGGAGCTGTTTTTT.

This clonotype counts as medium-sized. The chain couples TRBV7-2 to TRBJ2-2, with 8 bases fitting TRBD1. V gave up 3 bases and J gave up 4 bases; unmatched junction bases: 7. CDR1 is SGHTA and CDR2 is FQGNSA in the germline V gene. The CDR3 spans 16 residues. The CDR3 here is CASSLVGTGGTGELFF. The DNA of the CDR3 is TGTGCCAGCAGCTTGGTCGGGACAGGAGGCACCGGGGAGCTGTTTTTT.

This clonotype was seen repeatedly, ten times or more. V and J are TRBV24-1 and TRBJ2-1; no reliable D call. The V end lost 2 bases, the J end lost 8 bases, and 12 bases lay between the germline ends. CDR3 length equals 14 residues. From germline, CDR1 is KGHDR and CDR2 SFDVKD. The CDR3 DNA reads TGTGCCACCAGTGATTCCGGAGCCGGCGATGAGCAGTTCTTC. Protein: CATSDSGAGDEQFF.

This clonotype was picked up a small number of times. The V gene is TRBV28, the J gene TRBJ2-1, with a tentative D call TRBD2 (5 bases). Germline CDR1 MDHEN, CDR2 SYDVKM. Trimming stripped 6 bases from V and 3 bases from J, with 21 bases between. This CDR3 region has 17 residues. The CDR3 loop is CASSPDPHSRGYNEQFF. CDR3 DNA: TGTGCCAGCAGCCCCGACCCTCATTCTCGGGGCTACAATGAGCAGTTCTTC.

As DNA, the CDR3 is TGTGCCAGCAGTAAAGGGACTAGCGGGACCTATTACTACGAGCAGTACTTC. Translating it yields CASSKGTSGTYYYEQYF. The chain joins TRBV27 to TRBJ2-7; TRBD2 aligns across 13 bases. J gave up 3 bases and V 5 bases, and 10 bases lay outside the gene matches. Germline-derived CDR1 and CDR2 are MNHEY and SMNVEV (reference sequence). The CDR3 loop spans 17 amino acids.

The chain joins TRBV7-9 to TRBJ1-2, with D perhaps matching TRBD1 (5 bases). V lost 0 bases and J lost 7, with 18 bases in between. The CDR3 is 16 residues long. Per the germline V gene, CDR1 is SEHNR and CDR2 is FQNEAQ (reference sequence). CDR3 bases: TGTGCCAGCAGCTTAGCCCTACCGGTGGGGAGGGGTGGCTACACCTTC. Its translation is CASSLALPVGRGGYTF.

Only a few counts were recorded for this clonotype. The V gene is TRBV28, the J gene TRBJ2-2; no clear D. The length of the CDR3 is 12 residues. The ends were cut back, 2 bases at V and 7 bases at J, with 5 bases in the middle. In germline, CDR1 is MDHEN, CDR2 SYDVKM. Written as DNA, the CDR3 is TGTGCCAGCAGTTTAGGATTCGGGGAGCTGTTTTTT. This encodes CASSLGFGELFF. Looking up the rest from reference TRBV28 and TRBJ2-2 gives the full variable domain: DVKVTQSSRYLVKRTGEKVFLECVQDMDHENMFWYRQDPGLGLRLIYFSYDVKMKEKGDIPEGYSVSREKKERFSLILESASTNQTSMYLCASSLGFGELFFGEGSRLTVL.